This entry lists 8 T cell receptor beta chains sequenced from one sample in a study of multiple sclerosis patients with progressive multifocal leukoencephalopathy. TCRdb's copy holds only in-frame clones and misses some; the assay was immunoSEQ multiplex PCR. The sample lists more than 25,000 clones, about 88% occurring once. The time point was: before natalizumab initiation. Sequenced: PBMCs. These receptors originate from a human donor with multiple sclerosis.

The CDR3 DNA reads TGCGCCAGCAGGACCGGCAGTCCGGCAGATACGCAGTATTTT. Translation: CASRTGSPADTQYF. The chain links TRBV5-1 to TRBJ2-3; D is ambiguous. Germline V gene lookup returns CDR1 SGHRS and CDR2 YFSETQ. The CDR3 contains 14 residues. V was shortened by 5 bases and J by 4 bases, with 14 bases between the two germline ends.

This chain links TRBV14 with TRBJ1-2; D is ambiguous. V lost 5 bases, J lost 4 bases, and 17 bases lay in between. This CDR3 is built from 15 residues. Germline V gene data show CDR1 as SGHDN and CDR2 as FVKESK. DNA of the CDR3: TGTGCCAGCAGCAACGGGAGGCGGAACACCTATGGCTACACCTTC. Translated, it gives CASSNGRRNTYGYTF. The full variable domain, its missing parts supplied by reference TRBV14 and TRBJ1-2, is EAGVTQFPSHSVIEKGQTVTLRCDPISGHDNLYWYRRVMGKEIKFLLHFVKESKQDESGMPNNRFLAERTGGTYSTLKVQPAELEDSGVYFCASSNGRRNTYGYTFGSGTRLTVV.

This chain links TRBV27 with TRBJ1-5, with 7 bases lining up with TRBD1. The V gene's germline CDR1 is MNHEY and CDR2 SMNVEV (reference sequence). V shed 6 bases, J shed 4 bases, and the junction held 6 bases outside the gene matches. The CDR3 consists of 14 residues. The CDR3 is CASRPGQVNQPQHF. Here the CDR3 DNA reads TGTGCCAGCAGACCCGGACAGGTAAATCAGCCCCAGCATTTT.

The chain employs TRBV7-3 and TRBJ2-2; D uncertain. The CDR3 loop spans 13 amino acids. Germline loops: CDR1 SGHTA, CDR2 FQGTGA. V lost 5 bases and J lost 8, with 12 bases in between. The CDR3 here is CASSRRVAGELFF. The CDR3 region has the DNA TGTGCCAGCAGCCGAAGGGTGGCGGGGGAGCTGTTTTTT.

CDR3 nucleotide sequence: TGCGCCAGCAGCTTAGCGGGGGCGAGCACAGATACGCAGTATTTT. Protein sequence: CASSLAGASTDTQYF. The rearrangement joins TRBV5-1 to TRBJ2-3, with TRBD2 identical over 8 bases. The CDR3 spans 15 residues. With 2 bases clipped from V and 0 bases from J, the junction kept 2 bases outside the gene matches. Per germline, CDR1 SGHRS and CDR2 YFSETQ.

The chain links TRBV21-1 to TRBJ1-2. TRBV21-1 is described as a pseudogene. The CDR3 consists of 16 residues. The CDR3: CASTAHLTDARRGYTF. Written as DNA, the CDR3 is TGTGCCAGCACCGCTCACCTAACAGACGCCAGGAGAGGCTACACCTTC.

This chain uses TRBV7-2 with TRBJ2-1; D possibly corresponds to TRBD2 (6 bases). V gave up 1 base and J gave up 8 bases, with 15 bases separating them. The CDR3 is made up of 15 amino acids. Germline V gene sequence: CDR1 SGHTA, CDR2 FQGNSA. For the CDR3, the DNA is TGTGCCAGCAGCTTAGTGGTCGGGGGAATCGATGAGCAGTTCTTC. Translated: CASSLVVGGIDEQFF.

This clone has a handful of counts. The genes are TRBV7-3 and TRBJ2-2, with 7 bases that match TRBD1. The ends lost 5 bases at V and 4 bases at J; junction bases unmatched: 4. Germline CDR1 and CDR2: SGHTA and FQGTGA. The CDR3 totals 14 residues. The CDR3 reads CASSPGTATGELFF. Written as DNA, the CDR3 is TGTGCCAGCAGCCCCGGGACAGCCACCGGGGAGCTGTTTTTT.